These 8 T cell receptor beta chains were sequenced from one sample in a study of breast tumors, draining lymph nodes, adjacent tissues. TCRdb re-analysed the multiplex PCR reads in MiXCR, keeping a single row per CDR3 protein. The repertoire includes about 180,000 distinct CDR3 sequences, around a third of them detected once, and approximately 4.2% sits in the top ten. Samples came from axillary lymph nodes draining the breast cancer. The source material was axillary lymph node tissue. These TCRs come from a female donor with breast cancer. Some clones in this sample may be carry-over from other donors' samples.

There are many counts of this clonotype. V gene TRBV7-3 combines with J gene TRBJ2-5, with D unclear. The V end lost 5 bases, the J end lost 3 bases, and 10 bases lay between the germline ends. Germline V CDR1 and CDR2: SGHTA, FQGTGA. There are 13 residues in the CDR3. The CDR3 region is CASSPVAEETQYF. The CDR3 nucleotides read TGTGCCAGCAGCCCCGTGGCGGAAGAGACCCAGTACTTC.

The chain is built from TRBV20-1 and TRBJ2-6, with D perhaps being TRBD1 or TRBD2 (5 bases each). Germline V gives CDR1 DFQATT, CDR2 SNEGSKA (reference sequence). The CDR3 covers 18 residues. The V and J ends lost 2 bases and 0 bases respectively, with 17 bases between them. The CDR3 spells CSARSGPLFNSGANVLTF. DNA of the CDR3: TGCAGTGCTAGATCGGGACCCCTCTTCAACTCTGGGGCCAACGTCCTGACTTTC.

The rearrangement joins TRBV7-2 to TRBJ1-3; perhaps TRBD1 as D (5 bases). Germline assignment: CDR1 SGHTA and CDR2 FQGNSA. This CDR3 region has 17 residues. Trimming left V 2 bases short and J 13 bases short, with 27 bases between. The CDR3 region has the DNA TGTGCCAGCAGCTTAATGTTTGCAGCGGGGACGGGGTATCGAATATATTTT. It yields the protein CASSLMFAAGTGYRIYF.

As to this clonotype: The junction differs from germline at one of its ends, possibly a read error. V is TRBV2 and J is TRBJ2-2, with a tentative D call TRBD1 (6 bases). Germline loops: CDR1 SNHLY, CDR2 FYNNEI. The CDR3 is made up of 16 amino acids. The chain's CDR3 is CAGRVDRPTNTGELFF. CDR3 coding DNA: TGTGCCGGCAGGGTGGACAGACCTACGAACACCGGGGAGCTGTTTTTT.

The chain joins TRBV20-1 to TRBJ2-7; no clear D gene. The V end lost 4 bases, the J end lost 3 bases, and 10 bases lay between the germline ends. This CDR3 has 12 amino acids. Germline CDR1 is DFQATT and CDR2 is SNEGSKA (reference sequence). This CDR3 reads CSANSDVYEQYF. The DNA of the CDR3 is TGCAGTGCTAATTCGGACGTCTACGAGCAGTACTTC.

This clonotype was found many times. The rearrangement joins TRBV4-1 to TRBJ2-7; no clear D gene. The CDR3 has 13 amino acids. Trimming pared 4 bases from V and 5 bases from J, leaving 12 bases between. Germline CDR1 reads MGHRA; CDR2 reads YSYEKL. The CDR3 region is CASSPRPGHEQYF. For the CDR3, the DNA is TGCGCCAGCAGCCCCAGGCCCGGGCACGAGCAGTACTTC.

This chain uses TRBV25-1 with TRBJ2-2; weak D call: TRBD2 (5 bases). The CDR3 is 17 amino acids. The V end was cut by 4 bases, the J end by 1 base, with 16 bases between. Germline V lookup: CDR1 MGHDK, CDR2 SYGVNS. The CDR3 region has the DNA TGTGCCAGCAGTGCTCCAAGGGCGGGCTTGAACACCGGGGAGCTGTTTTTT. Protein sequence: CASSAPRAGLNTGELFF.

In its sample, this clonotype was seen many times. The CDR3 nucleotides are TGTGCCAGCAGTTCCCCTTGGGGCTACGAGCAGTACTTC. It codes for CASSSPWGYEQYF. The V and J genes are TRBV12-3 or TRBV12-4 and TRBJ2-7, with D uncertain. The V end lost 4 bases, the J end lost 3 bases, and 10 bases lay between the germline ends. There are 13 residues in the CDR3.